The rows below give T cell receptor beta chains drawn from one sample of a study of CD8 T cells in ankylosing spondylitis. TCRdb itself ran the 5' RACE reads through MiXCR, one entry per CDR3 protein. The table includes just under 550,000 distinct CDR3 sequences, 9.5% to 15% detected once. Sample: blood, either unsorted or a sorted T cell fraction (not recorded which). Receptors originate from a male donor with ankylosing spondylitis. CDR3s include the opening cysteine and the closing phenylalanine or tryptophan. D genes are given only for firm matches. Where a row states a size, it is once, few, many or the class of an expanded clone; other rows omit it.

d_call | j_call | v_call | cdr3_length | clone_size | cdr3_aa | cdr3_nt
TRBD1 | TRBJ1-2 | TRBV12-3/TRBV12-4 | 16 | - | CASSLAGTGGVRGYTF | TGTGCCAGCAGTTTGGCCGGGACAGGGGGCGTTCGTGGCTACACCTTC
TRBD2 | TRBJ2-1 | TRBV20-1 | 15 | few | CSARDPSGSGNEQFF | TGCAGTGCTAGAGATCCCAGCGGGAGTGGAAATGAGCAGTTCTTC
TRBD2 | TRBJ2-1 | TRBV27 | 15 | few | CASSPQLAGAGEQFF | TGTGCCAGCAGTCCCCAACTAGCGGGAGCGGGTGAGCAGTTCTTC
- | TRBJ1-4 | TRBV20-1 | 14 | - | CSASYTQGDEKLFF | TGCAGTGCTAGCTACACCCAGGGAGATGAAAAACTGTTTTTT
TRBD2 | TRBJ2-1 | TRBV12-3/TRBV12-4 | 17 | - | CASSFQPGSGRANEQFF | TGTGCCAGCAGTTTCCAACCGGGTAGCGGGAGGGCCAATGAGCAGTTCTTC
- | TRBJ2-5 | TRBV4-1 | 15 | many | CASSQDTREIETQYF | TGCGCCAGCAGCCAAGATACTCGGGAGATAGAGACCCAGTACTTC
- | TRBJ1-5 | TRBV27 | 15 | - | CASREGGGSNQPQHF | TGTGCCAGCAGGGAGGGCGGGGGTAGCAATCAGCCCCAGCATTTT
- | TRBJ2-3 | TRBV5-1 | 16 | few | CASSSGTWIRTDTQYF | TGCGCCAGCAGTTCAGGGACCTGGATCCGCACAGATACGCAGTATTTT
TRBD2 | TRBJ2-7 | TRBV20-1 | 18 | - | CSARGVLWSGRTSYEQYF | TGCAGTGCTAGAGGGGTTCTCTGGAGCGGGAGGACTTCCTACGAGCAGTACTTC
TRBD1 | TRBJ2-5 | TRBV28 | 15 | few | CASSPGQNTQETQYF | TGTGCCAGCAGTCCGGGACAGAACACTCAAGAGACCCAGTACTTC
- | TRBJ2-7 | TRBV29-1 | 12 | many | CSVLGGSYEQYF | TGCAGCGTTCTTGGGGGATCCTACGAGCAGTACTTC
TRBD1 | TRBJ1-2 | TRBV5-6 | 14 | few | CASSPDRAFYGYTF | TGTGCCAGCAGCCCAGACAGGGCTTTCTATGGCTACACCTTC
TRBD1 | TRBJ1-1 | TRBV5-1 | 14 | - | CASSQTGGYTEAFF | TGCGCCAGCAGCCAGACAGGGGGCTACACTGAAGCTTTCTTT
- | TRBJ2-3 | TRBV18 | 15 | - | CASSPRGVGADTQYF | TGTGCCAGCTCACCAAGAGGGGTGGGCGCAGATACGCAGTATTTT
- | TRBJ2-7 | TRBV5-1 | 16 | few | CASSPQGSGLSYEQYF | TGCGCCAGCAGCCCCCAGGGTAGCGGCTTATCCTACGAGCAGTACTTC
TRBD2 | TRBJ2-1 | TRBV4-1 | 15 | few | CASSHSSGRFDEQFF | TGCGCCAGCAGCCACTCAAGCGGGAGGTTCGATGAGCAGTTCTTC
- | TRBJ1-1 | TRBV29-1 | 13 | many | CSASVGGNTEAFF | TGCAGCGCCAGCGTCGGCGGGAACACTGAAGCTTTCTTT
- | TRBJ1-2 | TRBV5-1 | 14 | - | CASSTETGTYGYTF | TGCGCCAGCAGCACCGAAACAGGGACCTATGGCTACACCTTC
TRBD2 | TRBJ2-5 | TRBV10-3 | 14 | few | CAISDPGLAETQYF | TGTGCCATCAGTGACCCCGGACTAGCAGAGACCCAGTACTTC
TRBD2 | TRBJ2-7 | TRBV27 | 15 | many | CASSLSPSGSYEQYF | TGTGCCAGCAGTTTATCGCCTAGCGGGAGTTACGAGCAGTACTTC
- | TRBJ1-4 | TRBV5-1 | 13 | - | CATTDGRTEKLFF | TGCGCCACCACGGACGGCCGTACCGAAAAACTGTTTTTT
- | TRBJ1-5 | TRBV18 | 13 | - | CASSRIDQSPQHF | TGTGCCAGCTCACGAATTGACCAGAGCCCCCAGCATTTT
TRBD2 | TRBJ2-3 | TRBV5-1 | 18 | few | CASSAGLAGKPYTDTQYF | TGCGCCAGCAGCGCGGGACTAGCGGGTAAACCCTACACAGATACGCAGTATTTT
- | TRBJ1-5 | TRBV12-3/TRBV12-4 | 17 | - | CASSLGSQGYSNQPQHF | TGTGCCAGCAGTTTAGGGTCCCAGGGCTATAGCAATCAGCCCCAGCATTTT
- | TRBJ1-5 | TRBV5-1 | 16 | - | CASSLGPISGLSPQHF | TGCGCCAGCAGCTTGGGCCCGATTTCGGGTCTATCGCCCCAGCATTTT
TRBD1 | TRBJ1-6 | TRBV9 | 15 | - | CASSVLGDSNSPLHF | TGTGCCAGCAGCGTTCTCGGGGACAGTAATTCACCCCTCCACTTT
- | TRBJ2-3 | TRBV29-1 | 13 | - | CSVEDRRGDTQYF | TGCAGCGTTGAAGACAGAAGGGGTGATACGCAGTATTTT
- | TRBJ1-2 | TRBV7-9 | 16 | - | CASSSPHGGTSAGYTF | TGTGCCAGCAGCTCGCCACATGGAGGCACTAGCGCGGGCTACACCTTC
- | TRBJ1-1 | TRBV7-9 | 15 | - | CASSLARFLNTEAFF | TGTGCCAGCAGCTTAGCGAGGTTTTTGAACACTGAAGCTTTCTTT
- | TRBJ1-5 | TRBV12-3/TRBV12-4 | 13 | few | CASRPSLAQPQHF | TGTGCCAGCAGGCCGTCCCTTGCTCAGCCCCAGCATTTT
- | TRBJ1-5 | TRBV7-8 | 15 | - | CASSAGGGSNQPQHF | TGTGCCAGCAGCGCCGGGGGGGGAAGCAATCAGCCCCAGCATTTT
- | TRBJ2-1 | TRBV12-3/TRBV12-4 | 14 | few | CASSPVGEYNEQFF | TGTGCCAGCAGTCCCGTTGGGGAGTACAATGAGCAGTTCTTC
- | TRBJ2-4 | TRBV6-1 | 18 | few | CASSRRPGTYVAKNIQYF | TGTGCCAGCAGTCGCCGACCCGGGACATATGTAGCCAAAAACATTCAGTACTTC
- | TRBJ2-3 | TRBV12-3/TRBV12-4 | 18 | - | CASSSTTGGRVFTDTQYF | TGTGCCAGCAGTTCGACAACTGGGGGCAGGGTGTTTACAGATACGCAGTATTTT
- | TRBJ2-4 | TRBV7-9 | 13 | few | CASSVGLPDIQYF | TGTGCCAGCAGCGTTGGACTCCCGGACATTCAGTACTTC
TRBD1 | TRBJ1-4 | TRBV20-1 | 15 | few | CSARAGQGGNEKLFF | TGCAGTGCTAGAGCGGGACAGGGAGGTAATGAAAAACTGTTTTTT
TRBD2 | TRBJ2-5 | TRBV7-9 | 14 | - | CASSLTLAKETQYF | TGTGCCAGCAGCTTGACACTAGCGAAGGAGACCCAGTACTTC
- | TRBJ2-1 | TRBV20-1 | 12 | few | CSAPTRYNEQFF | TGCAGTGCGCCCACTAGGTACAATGAGCAGTTCTTC
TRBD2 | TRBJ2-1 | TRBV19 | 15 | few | CASSIRREDNNEQFF | TGTGCCAGTAGTATAAGGCGGGAGGATAACAATGAGCAGTTCTTC
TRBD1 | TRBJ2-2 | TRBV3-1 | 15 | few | CASRGQGSNTGELFF | TGTGCCAGCAGAGGACAGGGTAGCAACACCGGGGAGCTGTTTTTT
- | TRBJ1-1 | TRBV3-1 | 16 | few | CASSRVPQGPNTEAFF | TGTGCCAGCAGCCGAGTTCCTCAGGGACCCAACACTGAAGCTTTCTTT
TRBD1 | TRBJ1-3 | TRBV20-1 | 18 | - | CSARVSPGQGASGNTIYF | TGCAGTGCTAGAGTCTCCCCGGGACAGGGTGCTAGTGGAAACACCATATATTTT
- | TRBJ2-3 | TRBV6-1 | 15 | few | CASSDRDFRTDTQYF | TGTGCCAGCAGTGACCGGGACTTTCGCACAGATACGCAGTATTTT
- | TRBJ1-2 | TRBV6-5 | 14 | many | CASSLDLARTGYTF | TGTGCCAGCAGTTTGGACCTAGCGAGAACCGGCTACACCTTC
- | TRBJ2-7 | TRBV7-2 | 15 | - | CASSLEGWGFYEQYF | TGTGCCAGCAGCTTGGAGGGGTGGGGATTTTACGAGCAGTACTTC
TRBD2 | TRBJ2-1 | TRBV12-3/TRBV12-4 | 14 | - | CASSLAGENNEQFF | TGTGCCAGCAGTTTGGCGGGGGAAAACAATGAGCAGTTCTTC
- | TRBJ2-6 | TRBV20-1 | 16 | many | CSATTLGVAGANVLTF | TGCAGTGCTACCACATTGGGGGTAGCTGGGGCCAACGTCCTGACTTTC
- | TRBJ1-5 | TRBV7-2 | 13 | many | CASSPNEVQPQHF | TGTGCCAGCAGCCCGAACGAGGTTCAGCCCCAGCATTTT
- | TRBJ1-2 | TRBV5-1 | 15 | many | CASSGTGRSNYGYTF | TGCGCCAGCAGCGGAACAGGGAGGTCGAACTATGGCTACACCTTC
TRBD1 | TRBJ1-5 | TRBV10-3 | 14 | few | CAISEAGGNQPQHF | TGTGCCATCAGTGAGGCAGGGGGAAATCAGCCCCAGCATTTT
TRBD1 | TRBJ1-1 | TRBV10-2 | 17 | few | CASRDRGLGWANTEAFF | TGCGCCAGCAGGGACAGGGGGTTGGGGTGGGCTAACACTGAAGCTTTCTTT
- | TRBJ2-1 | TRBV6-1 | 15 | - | CASARDLQYYNEQFF | TGTGCCAGCGCCCGGGACCTCCAATACTACAATGAGCAGTTCTTC
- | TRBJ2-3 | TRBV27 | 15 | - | CASSLSWGVADTQYF | TGTGCCAGCAGTTTATCGTGGGGGGTTGCAGATACGCAGTATTTT
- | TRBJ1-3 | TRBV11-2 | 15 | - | CASSLVLSSGNTIYF | TGTGCCAGCAGCTTAGTTCTCAGCTCTGGAAACACCATATATTTT
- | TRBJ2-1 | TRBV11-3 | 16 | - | CASSPSPYSSYNEQFF | TGTGCCAGCAGCCCCTCACCTTATAGCTCCTACAATGAGCAGTTCTTC
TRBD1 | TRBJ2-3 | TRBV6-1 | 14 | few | CASSPRTGKDTQYF | TGTGCCAGCAGTCCCCGGACAGGGAAAGATACGCAGTATTTT
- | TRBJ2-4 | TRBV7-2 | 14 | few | CASSLDRYQNIQYF | TGTGCCAGCAGCTTAGACAGATATCAAAACATTCAGTACTTC